This T cell receptor beta chain was recovered during a study of shared clonotypes between healthy human individuals. Study-wide background: Participating donors consisted of a couple of women and a few men aged 18 to 49.

Study results and limitations: The study found 4.5% to 5% of naive CD4 clonotypes shared across a handful of donors.

Sequencing used immunoSEQ multiplex PCR; TCRdb keeps in-frame clones, though not all of them. This table holds 2.3 million or so clones, 85% to 95% found once. CDR3 size: 14 residues. Germline-derived CDR1 and CDR2 are MDHEN and SYDVKM. V trimming: 6 bases; J trimming: 0 bases; junction bases outside the gene matches: 4. To note about this clone: Its antigen is still unknown. The sample carries other DNA sequences with the same CDR3.

The chain couples TRBV28 to TRBJ1-1; 7 bases match TRBD1. The clonotype originates from a man between 18 and 35 years old in good health. Some clones in this sample may be carry-over from other donors' samples. Source material: naive CD4+ T cells from PBMCs. Specified subset: CD45RA+ positively selected. The DNA of the CDR3 is TGTGCCAGCAGCACAGGGGCCTTGAACACTGAAGCTTTCTTT. As protein: CASSTGALNTEAFF.